This TCR beta chain was recorded in a study of cytotoxic CD8 clonotypes in ibrutinib-treated CLL. Study information: Response samples followed a median about 12 months of treatment, range 6 to 36.

Target depth was 1 in 200,000 to 1 in 1 million T cells, about 10x per clonotype. Using immunoSEQ multiplex PCR, the repertoire was profiled, and TCRdb retains in-frame clones only, with some absent. The sample holds a few hundred thousand clones, roughly 70% seen once. This CDR3 is built from 17 residues. Germline CDR1 LNHDA, CDR2 SQIVND (reference sequence). Trimming cost V 5 bases and J 0 bases; bases outside gene matches: 11. This chain uses TRBV19 with TRBJ1-1, with 8 bases lining up with TRBD1. The source is a human donor with chronic lymphocytic leukemia. The source material was PBMCs, sampled after 24 months of ibrutinib treatment. CDR3 region: CASSVWSGGGMNTEAFF. CDR3 in DNA: TGTGCCAGTAGTGTATGGTCAGGGGGCGGCATGAACACTGAAGCTTTCTTT.